These 10 T cell receptor beta chains share one sample of origin, sequenced in a study of metastatic and nonmetastatic thyroid tumors. MiXCR reprocessed the PCR reads for TCRdb. The sample carries about 16,000 clones, about a quarter recorded once. None of the patients had undergone any treatment ahead of thyroid surgery. The sequenced sample consisted of adjacent normal tissue. The receptor source for this set is a female donor with papillary thyroid cancer or a benign thyroid nodule (not recorded which). Some clones in this sample may be carry-over from other donors' samples.

CDR3 in DNA: TGTGCCAGCAGTCTAGACGTAGGGAGGGGCTACACCTTC. Its protein is CASSLDVGRGYTF. The chain couples TRBV12-3 or TRBV12-4 to TRBJ1-2; D remains unclear. This CDR3 is built from 13 residues. V was cut by 5 bases and J by 8 bases, with 15 bases left in between.

Many counts were recorded for this clone. V usage is TRBV6-1 and J usage is TRBJ2-2, with D perhaps TRBD2 (5 bases). CDR3 size: 13 residues. Germline values: CDR1 MNHNS, CDR2 SASEGT. Trimming removed 6 bases from V and 4 bases from J, with 9 bases in between. The CDR3 here is CASRLGSTGELFF. In nucleotides, the CDR3 is TGTGCCAGCAGACTAGGAAGCACCGGGGAGCTGTTTTTT.

This clone was seen many times. The chain employs TRBV6-2 or TRBV6-3 and TRBJ2-2, with 7 nucleotides matching TRBD1. From germline, CDR1 is MNHEY and CDR2 SVGEGT. V shed 0 bases and J 8 bases; nucleotides not matched to a gene: 3. The CDR3 loop spans 14 amino acids. The CDR3 protein is CASSYSMDRGELFF. CDR3 sequence (DNA): TGTGCCAGCAGTTACTCAATGGACAGGGGGGAGCTGTTTTTT.

In its sample, this clone is medium-sized (0.01 to 0.1%). CDR3 region: CASSLTGGGNTIYF. As DNA, the CDR3 is TGTGCCAGCAGCTTAACAGGGGGGGGAAACACCATATATTTT. This sequence joins TRBV7-2 and TRBJ1-3, with 8 bases lining up with TRBD1. Germline CDR1 and CDR2: SGHTA and FQGNSA. Losses at the gene ends were 2 bases for V and 4 bases for J; bases not matched to a gene: 1. The CDR3 sequence is 14 residues long. The full variable domain, completed using reference TRBV7-2 and TRBJ1-3, is GAGVSQSPSNKVTEKGKDVELRCDPISGHTALYWYRQSLGQGLEFLIYFQGNSAPDKSGLPSDRFSAERTGGSVSTLTIQRTQQEDSAVYLCASSLTGGGNTIYFGEGSWLTVV.

Comment on this clone: Germline and junction disagree at one end, which may indicate a read error. V is TRBV6-1 and J is TRBJ1-6; D unresolved. The CDR3 runs 14 residues. Germline V lookup: CDR1 MNHNS, CDR2 SASEGT. CDR3 residues: CARSDWEYNSPLHF. For the CDR3, the DNA is TGTGCCAGGAGTGATTGGGAATATAATTCACCCCTCCACTTT.

This clone has more than one count but fewer than ten. Written as DNA, the CDR3 is TGTGCCAGCAGCTCCGCAACCTCTGAGAGTCCCTATGAAGCTTTCTTT. Amino acids: CASSSATSESPYEAFF. V gene TRBV11-2 combines with J gene TRBJ1-1; unclear D gene. This CDR3 contains 16 residues. Trimming took 4 bases from V and 7 from J, leaving 22 bases between them. Germline V gene lookup returns CDR1 SGHAT and CDR2 FQNNGV.

The chain couples TRBV24-1 to TRBJ2-1, with TRBD2 matching over 7 bases. V gave up 6 bases and J gave up 8 bases; unmatched junction bases: 12. The CDR3 has 15 amino acids. Germline values: CDR1 KGHDR, CDR2 SFDVKD. The DNA of the CDR3 is TGTGCCACCAGTCATTGGCGGGAGACGGGGGATGAGCAGTTCTTC. This translates into CATSHWRETGDEQFF.

This clone was found a few times. The rearrangement joins TRBV27 to TRBJ2-7, with D perhaps TRBD2 (6 bases). Deletions cut 6 bases from V and 7 bases from J, with 19 bases between. Germline V gives CDR1 MNHEY, CDR2 SMNVEV (reference sequence). The CDR3 has 14 residues. The CDR3 sequence is CASRPLDSAGEQYF. Here the CDR3 DNA reads TGTGCCAGCAGACCCCTCGACAGCGCGGGGGAGCAGTACTTC.

The chain has TRBV18 and TRBJ2-3; 8 nucleotides match TRBD1. In germline, CDR1 is KGHSH, CDR2 LQKENI. V dropped 1 base and J dropped 5; count of bases not matched to a gene: 11. This CDR3 contains 17 residues. The CDR3 loop is CASSPHRTGKGGDTQYF. The CDR3 nucleotides read TGTGCCAGCTCACCACATAGGACAGGGAAGGGAGGAGATACGCAGTATTTT.

On this clone itself: The junction departs from germline at one end; a sequencing error may be responsible. The gene calls are TRBV12-3 or TRBV12-4 and TRBJ1-3; D call uncertain. The CDR3 loop spans 15 amino acids. This CDR3 is CASSPGPSSVNTIYF. CDR3 nucleotides: TGTGCCAGCAGTCCTGGACCCAGCTCTGTAAACACCATATATTTT.